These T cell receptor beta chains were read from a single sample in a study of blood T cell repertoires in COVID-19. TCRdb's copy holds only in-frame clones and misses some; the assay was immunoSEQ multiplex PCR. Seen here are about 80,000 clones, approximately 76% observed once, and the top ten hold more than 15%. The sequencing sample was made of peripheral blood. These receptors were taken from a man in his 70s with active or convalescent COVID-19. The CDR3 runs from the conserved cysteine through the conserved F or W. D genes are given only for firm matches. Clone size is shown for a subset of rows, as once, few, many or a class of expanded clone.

CDR3aa: CASSWTRTNEKLFF
CDR3nt: TGTGCCAGCAGTTGGACTCGTACAAATGAAAAACTGTTTTTT
v_gene: TRBV6-5
abundance: -
d_gene: -
len: 14
j_gene: TRBJ1-4

CDR3aa: CASSSGTGEETQYF
CDR3nt: TGTGCTAGCAGCTCGGGGACAGGGGAAGAGACCCAGTACTTC
v_gene: TRBV7-7
abundance: -
d_gene: TRBD1
len: 14
j_gene: TRBJ2-5

CDR3aa: CSVEDTSGGLSRETQYF
CDR3nt: TGCAGCGTTGAGGACACTAGCGGGGGGCTCTCGCGGGAGACCCAGTACTTC
v_gene: TRBV29-1
abundance: -
d_gene: TRBD2
len: 17
j_gene: TRBJ2-5

CDR3aa: CAISRREESPLHF
CDR3nt: TGTGCCATCAGTCGCAGGGAGGAATCACCCCTCCACTTT
v_gene: TRBV10-3
abundance: -
d_gene: -
len: 13
j_gene: TRBJ1-6

CDR3aa: CATSDPGGRTGQETQYF
CDR3nt: TGTGCCACCAGTGACCCTGGGGGGCGGACAGGGCAAGAGACCCAGTACTTC
v_gene: TRBV24-1
abundance: -
d_gene: TRBD1
len: 17
j_gene: TRBJ2-5

CDR3aa: CASSGGGDNTGELFF
CDR3nt: TGTGCCAGCAGCGGCGGGGGGGACAACACCGGGGAGCTGTTTTTT
v_gene: TRBV5-4
abundance: few
d_gene: TRBD2
len: 15
j_gene: TRBJ2-2

CDR3aa: CASSRNSGTDSEQYF
CDR3nt: TGTGCCAGCAGTAGAAACTCCGGGACAGACTCCGAGCAGTACTTC
v_gene: TRBV2
abundance: -
d_gene: TRBD1
len: 15
j_gene: TRBJ2-7

CDR3aa: CAISESTQIRSTDTQYF
CDR3nt: TGTGCCATCAGTGAGTCAACACAGATACGTAGCACAGATACGCAGTATTTT
v_gene: TRBV10-3
abundance: -
d_gene: -
len: 17
j_gene: TRBJ2-3

CDR3aa: CASSSEGSATFEAFF
CDR3nt: TGCGCCAGCAGCTCCGAGGGCAGCGCAACTTTTGAAGCTTTCTTT
v_gene: TRBV5-1
abundance: -
d_gene: -
len: 15
j_gene: TRBJ1-1

CDR3aa: CAISGDRSGSGELFF
CDR3nt: TGTGCCATCAGTGGGGACAGGTCAGGGTCCGGGGAGCTGTTTTTT
v_gene: TRBV10-3
abundance: -
d_gene: TRBD1
len: 15
j_gene: TRBJ2-2

CDR3aa: CASSALQGRSNQPQHF
CDR3nt: TGTGCCAGCAGCGCCCTCCAGGGGCGTAGCAATCAGCCCCAGCATTTT
v_gene: TRBV28
abundance: -
d_gene: -
len: 16
j_gene: TRBJ1-5

CDR3aa: CASSVAGESGETQYF
CDR3nt: TGTGCCAGCTCGGTGGCGGGTGAAAGTGGAGAGACCCAGTACTTC
v_gene: TRBV2
abundance: -
d_gene: -
len: 15
j_gene: TRBJ2-5

CDR3aa: CATSNRQGNTIYF
CDR3nt: TGTGCCACCAGCAATCGACAAGGAAACACCATATATTTT
v_gene: TRBV15
abundance: -
d_gene: -
len: 13
j_gene: TRBJ1-3

CDR3aa: CATRGFGDTQYF
CDR3nt: TGTGCCACCCGCGGGTTTGGAGATACGCAGTATTTT
v_gene: TRBV12-3/TRBV12-4
abundance: few
d_gene: -
len: 12
j_gene: TRBJ2-3

CDR3aa: CASSKGVTYEQYF
CDR3nt: TGTGCCAGTAGTAAGGGGGTTACCTACGAGCAGTACTTC
v_gene: TRBV19
abundance: -
d_gene: -
len: 13
j_gene: TRBJ2-7

CDR3aa: CASSRRQVSYEQYF
CDR3nt: TGTGCCAGCAGCCGCCGACAGGTCTCCTACGAGCAGTACTTC
v_gene: TRBV11-3
abundance: -
d_gene: -
len: 14
j_gene: TRBJ2-7

CDR3aa: CASRSASGGFGEQFF
CDR3nt: TGTGCCAGCAGATCGGCTAGCGGGGGTTTCGGTGAGCAGTTCTTC
v_gene: TRBV28
abundance: -
d_gene: TRBD2
len: 15
j_gene: TRBJ2-1

CDR3aa: CASSTNFGRGETQYF
CDR3nt: TGTGCCAGTAGTACAAACTTCGGGCGGGGGGAGACCCAGTACTTC
v_gene: TRBV19
abundance: -
d_gene: TRBD2
len: 15
j_gene: TRBJ2-5

CDR3aa: CASSPTGTTAGTGELFF
CDR3nt: TGTGCCAGCAGCCCTACAGGGACTACGGCGGGGACCGGGGAGCTGTTTTTT
v_gene: TRBV3-1/TRBV3-2
abundance: -
d_gene: -
len: 17
j_gene: TRBJ2-2

CDR3aa: CASSGGVTRKETQYF
CDR3nt: TGTGCCAGCAGTGGAGGAGTAACCCGAAAAGAGACCCAGTACTTC
v_gene: TRBV2
abundance: -
d_gene: -
len: 15
j_gene: TRBJ2-5

CDR3aa: CASSPRDYEQFF
CDR3nt: TGTGCCAGCAGCCCGCGGGACTACGAGCAGTTCTTC
v_gene: TRBV5-4
abundance: -
d_gene: TRBD2
len: 12
j_gene: TRBJ2-1

CDR3aa: CSVGDSEKLFF
CDR3nt: TGCAGCGTTGGGGACAGTGAAAAACTGTTTTTT
v_gene: TRBV29-1
abundance: -
d_gene: TRBD1
len: 11
j_gene: TRBJ1-4